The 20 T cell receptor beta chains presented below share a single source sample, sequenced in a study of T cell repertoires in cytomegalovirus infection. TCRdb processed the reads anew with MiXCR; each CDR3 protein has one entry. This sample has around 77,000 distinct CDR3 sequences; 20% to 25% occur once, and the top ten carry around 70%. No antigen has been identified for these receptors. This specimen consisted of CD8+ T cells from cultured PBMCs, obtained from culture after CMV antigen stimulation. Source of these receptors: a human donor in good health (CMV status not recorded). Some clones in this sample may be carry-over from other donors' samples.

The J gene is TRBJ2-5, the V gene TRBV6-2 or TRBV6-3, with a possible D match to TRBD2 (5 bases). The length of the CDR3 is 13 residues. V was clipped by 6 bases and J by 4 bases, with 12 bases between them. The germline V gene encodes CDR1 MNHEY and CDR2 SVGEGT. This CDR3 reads CASSPDWTETQYF. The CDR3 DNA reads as TGTGCCAGCAGCCCGGACTGGACAGAGACCCAGTACTTC.

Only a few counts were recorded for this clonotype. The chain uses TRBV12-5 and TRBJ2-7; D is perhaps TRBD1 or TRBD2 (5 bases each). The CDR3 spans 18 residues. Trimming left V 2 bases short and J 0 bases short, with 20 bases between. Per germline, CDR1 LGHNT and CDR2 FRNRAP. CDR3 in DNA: TGTGCTAGTGGTTTGTGGGGGTACACCTTGGATGTCTCCTACGAGCAGTACTTC. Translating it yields CASGLWGYTLDVSYEQYF.

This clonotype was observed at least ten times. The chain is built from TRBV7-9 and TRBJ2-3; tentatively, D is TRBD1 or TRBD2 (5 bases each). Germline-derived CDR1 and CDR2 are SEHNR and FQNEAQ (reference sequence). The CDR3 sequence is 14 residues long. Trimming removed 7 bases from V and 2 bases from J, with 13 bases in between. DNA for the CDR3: TGTGCCAGCACCGCAGGGAGCTTCACAGATACGCAGTATTTT. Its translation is CASTAGSFTDTQYF.

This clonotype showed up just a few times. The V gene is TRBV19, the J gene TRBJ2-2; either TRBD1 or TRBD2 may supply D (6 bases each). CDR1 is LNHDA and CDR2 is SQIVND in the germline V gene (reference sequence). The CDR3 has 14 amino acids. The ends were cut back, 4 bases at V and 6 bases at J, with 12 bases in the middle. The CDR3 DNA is TGTGCCAGTAGTACCTGGGGGGCCTCCGGGGAGCTGTTTTTT. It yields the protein CASSTWGASGELFF.

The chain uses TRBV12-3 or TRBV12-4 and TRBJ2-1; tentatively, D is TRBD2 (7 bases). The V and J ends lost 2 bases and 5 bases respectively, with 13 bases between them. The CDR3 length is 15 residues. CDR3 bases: TGTGCCAGCAGTTTATGGGGGGGGCCCGACAATGAGCAGTTCTTC. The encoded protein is CASSLWGGPDNEQFF.

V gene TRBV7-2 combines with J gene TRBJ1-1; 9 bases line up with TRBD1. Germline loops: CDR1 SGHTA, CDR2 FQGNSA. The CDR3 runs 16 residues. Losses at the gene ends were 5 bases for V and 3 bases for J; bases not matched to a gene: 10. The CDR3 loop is CASSAVTGGAYTEAFF. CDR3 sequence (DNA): TGTGCCAGCAGCGCGGTAACAGGGGGCGCATACACTGAAGCTTTCTTT.

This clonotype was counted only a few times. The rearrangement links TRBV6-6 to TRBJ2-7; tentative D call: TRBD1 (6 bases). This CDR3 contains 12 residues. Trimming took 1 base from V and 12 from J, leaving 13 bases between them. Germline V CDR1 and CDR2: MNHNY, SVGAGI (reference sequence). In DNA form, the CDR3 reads TGTGCCAGCAGTTACTGGGACAAAGAGGCGTACTTC. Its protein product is CASSYWDKEAYF.

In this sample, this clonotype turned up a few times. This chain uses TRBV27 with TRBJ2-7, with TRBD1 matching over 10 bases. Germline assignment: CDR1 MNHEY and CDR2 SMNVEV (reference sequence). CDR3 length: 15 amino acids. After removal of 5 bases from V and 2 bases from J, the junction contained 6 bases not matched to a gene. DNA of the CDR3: TGTGCCAGCAGTACTCGACAGGGGGCCACCTACGAGCAGTACTTC. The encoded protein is CASSTRQGATYEQYF.

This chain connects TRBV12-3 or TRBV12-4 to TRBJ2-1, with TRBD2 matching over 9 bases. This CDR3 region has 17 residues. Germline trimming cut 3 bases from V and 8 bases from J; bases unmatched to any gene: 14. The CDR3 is CASSFPFGGGVSDEQFF. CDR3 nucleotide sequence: TGTGCCAGCAGTTTCCCTTTTGGCGGGGGGGTCAGCGATGAGCAGTTCTTC.

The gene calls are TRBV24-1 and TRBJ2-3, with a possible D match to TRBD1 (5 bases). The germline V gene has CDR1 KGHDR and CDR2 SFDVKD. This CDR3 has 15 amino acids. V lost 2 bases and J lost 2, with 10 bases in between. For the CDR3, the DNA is TGTGCCACCAGTGATTCTGACAGAATCACAGATACGCAGTATTTT. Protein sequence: CATSDSDRITDTQYF.

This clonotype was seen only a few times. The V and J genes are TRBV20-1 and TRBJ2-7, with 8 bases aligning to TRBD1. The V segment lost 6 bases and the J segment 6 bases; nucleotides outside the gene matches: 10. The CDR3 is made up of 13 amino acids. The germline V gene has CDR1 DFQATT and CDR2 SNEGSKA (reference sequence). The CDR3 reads CSALGQGEREQYF. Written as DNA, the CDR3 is TGCAGTGCCCTAGGACAGGGCGAACGCGAGCAGTACTTC.

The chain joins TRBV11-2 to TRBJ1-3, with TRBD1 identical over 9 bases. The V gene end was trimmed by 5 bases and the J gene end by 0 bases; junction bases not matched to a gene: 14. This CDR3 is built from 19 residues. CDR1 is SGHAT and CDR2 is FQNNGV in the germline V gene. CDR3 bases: TGTGCCAGCAGCCCTGAGGGACAGGGCCCCATATTCTCTGGAAACACCATATATTTT. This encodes CASSPEGQGPIFSGNTIYF. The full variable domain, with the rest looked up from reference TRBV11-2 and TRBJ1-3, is EAGVAQSPRYKIIEKRQSVAFWCNPISGHATLYWYQQILGQGPKLLIQFQNNGVVDDSQLPKDRFSAERLKGVDSTLKIQPAKLEDSAVYLCASSPEGQGPIFSGNTIYFGEGSWLTVV.

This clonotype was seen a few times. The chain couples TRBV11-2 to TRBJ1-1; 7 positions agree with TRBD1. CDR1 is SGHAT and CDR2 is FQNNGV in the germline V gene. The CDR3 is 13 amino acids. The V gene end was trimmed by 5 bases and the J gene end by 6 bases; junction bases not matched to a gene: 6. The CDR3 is CASSNYRGAEAFF. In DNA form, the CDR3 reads TGTGCCAGCAGCAATTACAGGGGCGCTGAAGCTTTCTTT. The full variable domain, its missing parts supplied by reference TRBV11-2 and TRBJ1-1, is EAGVAQSPRYKIIEKRQSVAFWCNPISGHATLYWYQQILGQGPKLLIQFQNNGVVDDSQLPKDRFSAERLKGVDSTLKIQPAKLEDSAVYLCASSNYRGAEAFFGQGTRLTVV.

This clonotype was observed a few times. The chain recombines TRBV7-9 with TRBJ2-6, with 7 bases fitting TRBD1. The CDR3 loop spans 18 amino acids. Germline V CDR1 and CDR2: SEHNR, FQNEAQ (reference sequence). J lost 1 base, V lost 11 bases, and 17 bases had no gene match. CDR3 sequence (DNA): TGTGCCGCACCTGATTTCCGGGACAGCAGTTCTGGGGCCAACGTCCTGACTTTC. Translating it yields CAAPDFRDSSSGANVLTF.

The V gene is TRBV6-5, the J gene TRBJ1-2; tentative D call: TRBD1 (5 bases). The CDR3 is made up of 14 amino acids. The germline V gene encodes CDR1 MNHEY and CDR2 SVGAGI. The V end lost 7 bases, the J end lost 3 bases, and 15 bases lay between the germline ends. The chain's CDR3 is CASTPVGTHYGYTF. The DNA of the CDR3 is TGTGCCAGCACCCCCGTGGGGACCCACTATGGCTACACCTTC.

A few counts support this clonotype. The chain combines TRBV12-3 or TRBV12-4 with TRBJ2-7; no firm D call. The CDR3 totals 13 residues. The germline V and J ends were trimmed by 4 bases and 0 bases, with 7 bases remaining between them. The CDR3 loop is CASSSHDSYEQYF. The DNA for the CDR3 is TGTGCCAGCAGTTCCCATGACTCCTACGAGCAGTACTTC.

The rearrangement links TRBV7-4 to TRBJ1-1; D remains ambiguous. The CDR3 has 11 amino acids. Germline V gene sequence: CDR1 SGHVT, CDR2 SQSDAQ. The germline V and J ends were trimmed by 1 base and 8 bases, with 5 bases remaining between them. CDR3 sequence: CASSLGQEAFF. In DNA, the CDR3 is TGTGCCAGCAGCTTAGGGCAGGAAGCTTTCTTT.

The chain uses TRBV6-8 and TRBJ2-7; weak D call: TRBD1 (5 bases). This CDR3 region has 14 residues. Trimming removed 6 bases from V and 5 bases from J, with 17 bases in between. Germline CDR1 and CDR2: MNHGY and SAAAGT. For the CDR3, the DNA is TGTGCCAGCAGCGCCACGGTCAGGGCAGACGAGCAGTACTTC. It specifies CASSATVRADEQYF.

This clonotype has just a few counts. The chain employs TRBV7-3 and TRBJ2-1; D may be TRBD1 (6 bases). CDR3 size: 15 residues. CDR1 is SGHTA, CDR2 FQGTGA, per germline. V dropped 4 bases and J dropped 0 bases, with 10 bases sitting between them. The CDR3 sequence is CASSSNRDSYNEQFF. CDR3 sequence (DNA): TGTGCCAGCAGCTCCAACAGGGACTCCTACAATGAGCAGTTCTTC.

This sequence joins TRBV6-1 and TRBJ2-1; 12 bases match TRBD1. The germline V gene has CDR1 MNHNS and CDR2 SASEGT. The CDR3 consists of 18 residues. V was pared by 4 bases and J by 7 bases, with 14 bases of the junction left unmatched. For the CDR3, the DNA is TGTGCCAGCAGTGGCGGGACAGGGGGCAGAATCGGCTTGAATGAGCAGTTCTTC. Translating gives CASSGGTGGRIGLNEQFF.